These 19 T cell receptor beta chains came from one sample sequenced in a study of T cells in Graves' hyperthyroidism and ophthalmopathy. Using RNA transcripts as the source, TCR beta CDR3 regions were amplified. Primed by the HTBI set, a first-round RT-PCR was run on the TCR CDR3. Via MiXCR, TCRdb re-called the multiplex PCR reads, giving one row per CDR3 protein. The repertoire holds some 580,000 distinct CDR3 sequences, approximately 16% seen once, with approximately 3.5% in the top ten. Material: blood. These receptors all stem from a middle-aged woman with Graves' ophthalmopathy.

This clonotype has ten or more counts. This sequence joins TRBV7-9 and TRBJ2-5; 14 bases match TRBD2. Germline values: CDR1 SEHNR, CDR2 FQNEAQ (reference sequence). This CDR3 contains 16 residues. The V segment lost 5 bases and the J segment 5 bases; nucleotides outside the gene matches: 7. CDR3 region: CASSRGLAGGGETQYF. For the CDR3, the DNA is TGTGCCAGCAGCCGCGGACTAGCGGGAGGAGGGGAGACCCAGTACTTC.

The chain recombines TRBV9 with TRBJ2-3; D might be TRBD2 (5 bases). V gave up 2 bases and J gave up 2 bases, with 12 bases separating them. CDR3 length: 15 residues. Germline V gene sequence: CDR1 SGDLS, CDR2 YYNGEE. DNA for the CDR3: TGTGCCAGCAGCGTTATCGGGGTGAACACAGATACGCAGTATTTT. Its translation is CASSVIGVNTDTQYF.

This clonotype was counted many times. The rearrangement uses TRBV5-1 and TRBJ2-5; 9 bases line up with TRBD2. CDR1 and CDR2 (germline): SGHRS, YFSETQ. This CDR3 region has 14 residues. With V trimmed by 3 bases and J by 5 bases, 5 bases remained unmatched. CDR3 amino acids: CASSSGLADETQYF. The CDR3 nucleotides are TGCGCCAGCAGCTCGGGACTAGCCGATGAGACCCAGTACTTC.

This clonotype was detected many times. The V call is TRBV6-1, the J call TRBJ1-5; D ambiguous. The CDR3 is made up of 16 amino acids. Trimming stripped 4 bases from V and 1 base from J, with 14 bases between. Germline-derived CDR1 and CDR2 are MNHNS and SASEGT. The CDR3 region is CASSAGLARSNQPQHF. The CDR3 coding sequence is TGTGCCAGCAGTGCCGGCTTGGCCAGGAGCAATCAGCCCCAGCATTTT.

This clonotype was seen more than once but under ten times. The CDR3 spells CASSLLSVSQPQHF. In nucleotides, the CDR3 is TGTGCCAGCAGCTTATTGTCTGTAAGCCAGCCCCAGCATTTT. The V call is TRBV7-8, the J call TRBJ1-5, with D hard to call. The germline gives CDR1 SGHVS, CDR2 FQNEAQ. V was clipped by 2 bases and J by 7 bases, with 12 bases between them. The CDR3 loop spans 14 amino acids.

This clonotype was counted a few times. V and J are TRBV7-8 and TRBJ2-1; D is perhaps TRBD2 (6 bases). Deletions cut 3 bases from V and 4 bases from J, with 13 bases between. Per the germline V gene, CDR1 is SGHVS and CDR2 is FQNEAQ. The CDR3 loop spans 15 amino acids. The CDR3 sequence is CASSFRRGEYNEQFF. In DNA, the CDR3 is TGTGCCAGCAGCTTCAGGCGCGGGGAGTACAATGAGCAGTTCTTC.

On this clonotype: An end of the junction does not agree with germline; a read error may underlie this. The V call is TRBV15, the J call TRBJ2-7; 8 nucleotides line up with TRBD1. Looked up from germline, CDR1 is LNHNV and CDR2 is YYDKDF (reference sequence). CDR3 length: 16 amino acids. CDR3 sequence: CAASRGSGTGSYEQYF. CDR3 DNA sequence: TGTGCCGCCAGCAGAGGCTCCGGGACAGGATCCTACGAGCAGTACTTC.

This clonotype was found a few times. The rearrangement joins TRBV5-5 to TRBJ1-3, with a tentative D call TRBD1 (5 bases). This CDR3 has 16 residues. V was cut by 1 base and J by 0 bases, with 11 bases left in between. The germline V gene encodes CDR1 SGHKS and CDR2 YYEKEE (reference sequence). The CDR3 is CASSLIPGSSGNTIYF. In DNA, the CDR3 is TGTGCCAGCAGCTTGATCCCAGGGTCCTCTGGAAACACCATATATTTT. Combining the CDR3 with reference TRBV5-5 and TRBJ1-3 gives the whole variable domain DAGVTQSPTHLIKTRGQQVTLRCSPISGHKSVSWYQQVLGQGPQFIFQYYEKEERGRGNFPDRFSARQFPNYSSELNVNALLLGDSALYLCASSLIPGSSGNTIYFGEGSWLTVV.

This clonotype occurred a few times. Here the CDR3 reads CSAGDPPYGYTF. The CDR3 nucleotides read TGCAGTGCTGGGGATCCTCCGTATGGCTACACCTTC. The chain couples TRBV20-1 to TRBJ1-2; D uncertain. The CDR3 is 12 residues long. Trimming left V 5 bases short and J 5 bases short, with 12 bases between. CDR1 DFQATT and CDR2 SNEGSKA come from the germline V gene (reference sequence).

This clonotype was detected a few times. V usage is TRBV6-1 and J usage is TRBJ1-6, with a possible D match to TRBD1 (5 bases). CDR1 is MNHNS, CDR2 SASEGT, per germline. With 7 bases removed from V and 8 bases from J, the gap between germline ends came to 15 bases. The CDR3 has 14 residues. CDR3 in amino acids: CASTPTLGDSPLHF. The CDR3 DNA is TGTGCCAGCACTCCCACACTGGGGGATTCACCCCTCCACTTT.

This clonotype was seen repeatedly, ten times or more. The chain has TRBV6-5 and TRBJ1-1, with a tentative D call TRBD1 (6 bases). Germline CDR1 and CDR2: MNHEY and SVGAGI. The CDR3 extends over 14 amino acids. Trimming took off 2 bases at V and 0 bases at J, with 7 bases between the two ends. CDR3 in DNA: TGTGCCAGCAGTTACAACAGGGTGAACACTGAAGCTTTCTTT. This encodes CASSYNRVNTEAFF.

This clonotype was found many times. This chain links TRBV15 with TRBJ1-5; D ambiguous. The V gene lost 1 base and the J gene lost 5 bases, with 3 bases spanning the gap. Germline values: CDR1 LNHNV, CDR2 YYDKDF (reference sequence). There are 12 residues in the CDR3. This CDR3 reads CATSRGDQPQHF. The CDR3 DNA reads as TGTGCCACCAGCAGAGGAGATCAGCCCCAGCATTTT.

This chain joins TRBV19 and TRBJ2-1; 8 nucleotides align to TRBD1. Germline CDR1 reads LNHDA; CDR2 reads SQIVND (reference sequence). With V trimmed by 4 bases and J by 7 bases, 3 bases remained unmatched. The CDR3 length is 13 residues. The CDR3 coding sequence is TGTGCCAGTAGTAGACAGGGGAAAAATGAGCAGTTCTTC. It translates to CASSRQGKNEQFF.

This clonotype was observed a few times. The rearrangement joins TRBV10-2 to TRBJ2-5; TRBD1 or TRBD2 may be the D gene (6 bases each). Per germline, CDR1 WSHSY and CDR2 SAAADI. The CDR3 is 15 residues long. Trimming removed 2 bases from V and 7 bases from J, with 17 bases in between. The CDR3 coding sequence is TGCGCCAGCAGTGAGCCCCGAGGGGGGACCGTGACCCAGTACTTC. Translated, it gives CASSEPRGGTVTQYF.

This clonotype was recorded many times. The CDR3: CASRPERARMISYEQYF. CDR3 bases: TGTGCCAGCAGACCCGAGAGGGCCAGGATGATCTCCTACGAGCAGTACTTC. The V gene is TRBV28, the J gene TRBJ2-7, with D perhaps TRBD2 (5 bases). CDR3 length equals 17 residues. Looked up from germline, CDR1 is MDHEN and CDR2 is SYDVKM. Deletions cut 6 bases from V and 0 bases from J, with 21 bases between.

The sample holds a few counts of this clonotype. V usage is TRBV19 and J usage is TRBJ1-1; a possible D gene is TRBD1 (5 bases). Trimming cost V 6 bases and J 5 bases, with 16 bases left between them. This CDR3 comprises 14 residues. Germline CDR1 is LNHDA and CDR2 is SQIVND (reference sequence). The CDR3 DNA reads as TGTGCCAGTAGCCCCCGGGGGAGCCGTACTGAAGCTTTCTTT. Its translation is CASSPRGSRTEAFF. Variable domain in full (rest from reference TRBV19 and TRBJ1-1): DGGITQSPKYLFRKEGQNVTLSCEQNLNHDAMYWYRQDPGQGLRLIYYSQIVNDFQKGDIAEGYSVSREKKESFPLTVTSAQKNPTAFYLCASSPRGSRTEAFFGQGTRLTVV.

J is TRBJ2-2 and V is TRBV11-2; TRBD2 might be the D (6 bases). The V and J ends lost 8 bases and 3 bases respectively, with 10 bases between them. Germline V CDR1 and CDR2: SGHAT, FQNNGV. This CDR3 region has 13 residues. The CDR3: CASRGVDTGELFF. CDR3 DNA sequence: TGTGCCAGCCGCGGGGTTGACACCGGGGAGCTGTTTTTT.

This clonotype was found many times. The chain joins TRBV27 to TRBJ2-7, with 10 bases fitting TRBD1. Germline V gives CDR1 MNHEY, CDR2 SMNVEV (reference sequence). With 5 bases clipped from V and 2 bases from J, the junction kept 6 bases outside the gene matches. This CDR3 spans 15 amino acids. The CDR3 is CASSNPGQGAYEQYF. The CDR3 nucleotides are TGTGCCAGCAGTAACCCTGGACAGGGGGCCTACGAGCAGTACTTC.

With respect to this clonotype: A much larger clone is a single base away; this may be a read error. The chain is built from TRBV20-1 and TRBJ2-7; TRBD2 matches at 8 bases. The end of the DNA aligns better with TRBJ2-1, so the J call may be wrong. Germline V CDR1 and CDR2: DFQATT, SNEGSKA (reference sequence). CDR3 length: 15 residues. CDR3 region: CSARENLAGHHEQFF. The CDR3, as DNA: TGCAGTGCTAGAGAAAATCTAGCGGGCCACCACGAGCAGTTCTTC.